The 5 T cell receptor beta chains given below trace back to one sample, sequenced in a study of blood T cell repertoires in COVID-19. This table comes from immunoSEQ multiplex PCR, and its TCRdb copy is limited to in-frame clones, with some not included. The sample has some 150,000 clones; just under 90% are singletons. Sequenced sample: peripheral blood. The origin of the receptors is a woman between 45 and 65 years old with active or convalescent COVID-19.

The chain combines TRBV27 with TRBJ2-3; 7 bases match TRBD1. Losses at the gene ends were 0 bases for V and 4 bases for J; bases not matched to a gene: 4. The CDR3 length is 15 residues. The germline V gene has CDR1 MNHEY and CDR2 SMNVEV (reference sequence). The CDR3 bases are TGTGCCAGCAGTTTATCGACAGGGTGGGCAGATACGCAGTATTTT. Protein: CASSLSTGWADTQYF.

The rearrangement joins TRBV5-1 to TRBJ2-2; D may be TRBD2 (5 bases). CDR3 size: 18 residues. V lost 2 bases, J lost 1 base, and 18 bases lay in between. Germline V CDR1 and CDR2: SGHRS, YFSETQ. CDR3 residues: CASSFLLFGGKNTGELFF. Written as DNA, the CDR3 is TGCGCCAGCAGCTTTCTCCTCTTTGGAGGAAAGAACACCGGGGAGCTGTTTTTT.

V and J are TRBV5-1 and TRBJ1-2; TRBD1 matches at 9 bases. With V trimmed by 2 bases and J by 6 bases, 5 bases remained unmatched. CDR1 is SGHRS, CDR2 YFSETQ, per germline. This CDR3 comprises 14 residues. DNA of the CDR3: TGCGCCAGCAGCTTATCCGGGACAGGGAATGGCTACACCTTC. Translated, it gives CASSLSGTGNGYTF.

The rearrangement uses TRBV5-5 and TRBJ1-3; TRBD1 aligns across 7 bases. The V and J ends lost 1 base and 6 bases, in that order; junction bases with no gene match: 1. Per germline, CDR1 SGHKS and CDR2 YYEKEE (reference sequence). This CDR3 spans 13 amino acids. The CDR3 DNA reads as TGTGCCAGCAGCTTGACAGGGGAAAACACCATATATTTT. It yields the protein CASSLTGENTIYF. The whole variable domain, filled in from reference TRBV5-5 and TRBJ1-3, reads DAGVTQSPTHLIKTRGQQVTLRCSPISGHKSVSWYQQVLGQGPQFIFQYYEKEERGRGNFPDRFSARQFPNYSSELNVNALLLGDSALYLCASSLTGENTIYFGEGSWLTVV.

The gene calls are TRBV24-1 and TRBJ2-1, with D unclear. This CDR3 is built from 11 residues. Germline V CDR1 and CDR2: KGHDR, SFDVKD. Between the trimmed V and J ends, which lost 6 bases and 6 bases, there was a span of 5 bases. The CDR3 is CATSFINEQFF. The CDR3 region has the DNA TGTGCCACCAGTTTCATCAATGAGCAGTTCTTC.